This TCR beta chain derives from a study of CD8 T cells in ankylosing spondylitis. Whole-study findings and limits: Enrichment of disease-linked clones was reportedly significant in matched ankylosing spondylitis synovial fluid. A TCR beta motif of fewer than ten highly homologous variants seemed to mark ankylosing spondylitis blood. Those disease-linked clones were CD8+; they were also relatively rare in peripheral blood.

It was by quantitative 5'-RACE with molecular barcodes that TCR beta libraries were made. One entry per CDR3 protein results from TCRdb running MiXCR on the 5' RACE reads. The sample shows 150,000 to 200,000 distinct CDR3 sequences, roughly 31% of them seen only once. Regarding this clonotype: Its antigen is still unknown.

V lost 3 bases, J lost 7 bases, and 5 bases stayed unmatched. The CDR3 spans 14 residues. Germline-derived CDR1 and CDR2 are ENHRY and SYGVKD. This chain joins TRBV10-3 and TRBJ2-1, with 8 nucleotides matching TRBD2. This receptor was obtained from a male donor with ankylosing spondylitis. Sequencing was performed on synovial fluid, either unsorted or a sorted T cell fraction (not recorded which). The CDR3 bases are TGTGCCATCAGTGATCGGGGGGGCAGGAATGAGCAGTTCTTC. Protein sequence: CAISDRGGRNEQFF.